Listed below are T cell receptor beta chains from one sample, sequenced in a study of T cells in Graves' hyperthyroidism and ophthalmopathy. TCRdb reanalysed the multiplex PCR reads using MiXCR and keeps one entry per CDR3 protein. The sample carries 750,000 to 900,000 distinct CDR3 sequences, 38% recorded once. Sequencing input: blood. The receptors originated from a man between 18 and 29 years old with Graves' hyperthyroidism. Both conserved end residues are part of each CDR3. A D gene is named only where the DNA matches it firmly. Clone size is stated in some rows and not others, as once, few, many or a class when expanded.

CASSETGQKETQYF	TGCGCCAGCAGTGAGACGGGACAGAAAGAGACCCAGTACTTC	TRBD1	many	TRBJ2-5	TRBV10-1	14
CASTNRGRTYEQYF	TGTGCCAGTACGAACAGGGGGCGGACCTACGAGCAGTACTTC	TRBD1	NA	TRBJ2-7	TRBV10-3	14
CASSRTLPGYNSPLHF	TGTGCCAGCAGCCGGACCCTCCCCGGCTATAATTCACCCCTCCACTTT	NA	NA	TRBJ1-6	TRBV27	16
CASTSGYMNTEAFF	TGTGCCAGCACCTCAGGATATATGAACACTGAAGCTTTCTTT	NA	NA	TRBJ1-1	TRBV7-9	14
CASSQGILDRRTMFF	TGCGCCAGCAGCCAAGGGATACTAGACCGGCGAACTATGTTTTTT	NA	NA	TRBJ1-4	TRBV4-1	15
CATSDLRRDGNTGELFF	TGTGCCACCAGTGATTTAAGGCGGGACGGGAACACCGGGGAGCTGTTTTTT	NA	many	TRBJ2-2	TRBV24-1	17
CAGSLGFMDSTEKLFF	TGTGCCGGCAGCTTGGGATTTATGGACAGCACTGAAAAACTGTTTTTT	NA	NA	TRBJ1-4	TRBV7-8	16
CSALPLTNTEAFF	TGCAGTGCTCTACCCTTGACGAACACTGAAGCTTTCTTT	NA	many	TRBJ1-1	TRBV20-1	13
CASSQDQSTGTYEQYF	TGCGCCAGCAGCCAAGATCAAAGTACAGGGACCTACGAGCAGTACTTC	NA	NA	TRBJ2-7	TRBV7-2	16
CASTGQGAYNEQFF	TGCGCCAGCACTGGACAGGGGGCATACAATGAGCAGTTCTTC	TRBD1	NA	TRBJ2-1	TRBV10-2	14
CASSYDPASDGYTF	TGTGCCAGCAGTTACGACCCTGCAAGCGATGGCTACACCTTC	NA	NA	TRBJ1-2	TRBV6-6	14
CASSPRGSGTVEQYF	TGTGCCAGCAGTCCCCGGGGTAGCGGGACGGTCGAGCAGTACTTC	TRBD2	NA	TRBJ2-7	TRBV10-3	15
CASSPWSGGGEEQYF	TGTGCCAGCAGTCCTTGGTCGGGAGGGGGGGAAGAGCAGTACTTC	TRBD2	NA	TRBJ2-7	TRBV12-3/TRBV12-4	15
CATSKLDTQETQYF	TGTGCCACCAGCAAGTTGGACACACAAGAGACCCAGTACTTC	NA	once	TRBJ2-5	TRBV15	14
CASTRGGGGKSGELFF	TGTGCCAGCACCCGGGGGGGCGGCGGGAAGTCCGGGGAGCTGTTTTTT	TRBD2	few	TRBJ2-2	TRBV9	16
CASSPPLGSGELFF	TGTGCCAGCAGTCCCCCCCTGGGGAGCGGGGAGCTGTTTTTT	NA	many	TRBJ2-2	TRBV25-1	14
CASSGPAGEVQETQYF	TGTGCCAGCAGTGGCCCTGCGGGAGAGGTCCAAGAGACCCAGTACTTC	TRBD2	NA	TRBJ2-5	TRBV6-1	16
CASSSPLRDRDGYTF	TGTGCCAGCAGCTCCCCCCTCCGGGACAGGGATGGCTACACCTTC	TRBD1	NA	TRBJ1-2	TRBV7-1	15
CATPAGVDQYF	TGTGCCACACCCGCCGGGGTGGACCAGTACTTC	NA	few	TRBJ2-7	TRBV12-3/TRBV12-4	11
CASSIGRGKWTEAFF	TGTGCCAGTAGTATAGGACGGGGAAAGTGGACTGAAGCTTTCTTT	NA	NA	TRBJ1-1	TRBV19	15
CAGRQGEETQYF	TGTGCCGGGAGGCAGGGCGAAGAGACCCAGTACTTC	NA	many	TRBJ2-5	TRBV7-9	12
CSVAQPGGDTEAFF	TGCAGCGTGGCCCAACCCGGGGGTGACACTGAAGCTTTCTTT	NA	many	TRBJ1-1	TRBV29-1	14
CASSGDRGNTIYF	TGTGCCAGCAGCGGGGACAGGGGAAACACCATATATTTT	TRBD1	many	TRBJ1-3	TRBV7-9	13
CASSRHSIMGARTEAFF	TGTGCCAGCAGCAGACATTCGATCATGGGGGCGCGCACTGAAGCTTTCTTT	NA	NA	TRBJ1-1	TRBV12-3/TRBV12-4	17
CASSLERLFF	TGTGCCAGCAGCTTAGAGAGACTGTTTTTT	NA	NA	TRBJ1-4	TRBV7-8	10
CASSSGRAFTGELFF	TGTGCCAGTTCTAGCGGGAGGGCCTTCACCGGGGAGCTGTTTTTT	TRBD2	few	TRBJ2-2	TRBV11-2	15
CASRGQGHDYEQYF	TGTGCCAGCAGGGGACAGGGCCATGACTACGAGCAGTACTTC	TRBD1	NA	TRBJ2-7	TRBV12-3/TRBV12-4	14
CASSLRRDSTSISYEQYF	TGCGCCAGCAGTCTTCGCCGGGACAGTACTTCGATTTCCTACGAGCAGTACTTC	TRBD1	NA	TRBJ2-7	TRBV4-1	18
CASRISGGITEAFF	TGTGCCAGCAGGATCTCGGGGGGGATCACTGAAGCTTTCTTT	NA	NA	TRBJ1-1	TRBV25-1	14
CSVDRGRDGYTF	TGCAGCGTTGACAGGGGAAGGGACGGCTACACCTTC	NA	few	TRBJ1-2	TRBV29-1	12
CATSREGLDGMGELFF	TGTGCCACCAGCAGAGAAGGCTTGGACGGGATGGGGGAGCTGTTTTTT	NA	NA	TRBJ2-2	TRBV15	16
CASSSRDRVNQPQHF	TGTGCCAGCAGCTCCAGGGACAGGGTCAATCAGCCCCAGCATTTT	TRBD1	NA	TRBJ1-5	TRBV5-6	15
CAISEYPDSNYEQYF	TGTGCCATCAGTGAGTATCCGGACAGTAACTACGAGCAGTACTTC	NA	many	TRBJ2-7	TRBV10-3	15
CASSPSQGAGNTEAFF	TGTGCCAGCAGCCCATCACAGGGGGCTGGGAACACTGAAGCTTTCTTT	TRBD1	NA	TRBJ1-1	TRBV3-1	16
CASARDRISHEQYF	TGTGCCAGCGCCCGGGACAGGATTTCCCACGAGCAGTACTTC	TRBD1	few	TRBJ2-7	TRBV10-3	14
CSAPGLAGGKGEQYF	TGCAGTGCTCCCGGACTAGCGGGAGGGAAGGGCGAGCAGTACTTC	TRBD2	NA	TRBJ2-7	TRBV20-1	15
CSVSPTATSGANVLTF	TGCAGCGTATCTCCGACTGCTACCTCTGGGGCCAACGTCCTGACTTTC	NA	many	TRBJ2-6	TRBV29-1	16
CASSLKDSGSLSYEQYF	TGCGCCAGCAGCTTAAAGGATAGCGGGAGCCTTTCCTACGAGCAGTACTTC	TRBD2	NA	TRBJ2-7	TRBV5-1	17
CASSPSEAWNGKLFF	TGTGCCAGCAGCCCGTCCGAGGCCTGGAATGGAAAACTGTTTTTT	NA	NA	TRBJ1-4	TRBV9	15
CASSLVEDTYEQYF	TGTGCCAGCAGCTTAGTGGAGGATACCTACGAGCAGTACTTC	NA	NA	TRBJ2-7	TRBV11-2	14
CASSPAPGREQYF	TGCGCCAGCAGCCCAGCCCCTGGGAGAGAGCAGTACTTC	NA	many	TRBJ2-7	TRBV5-1	13
CASSEYGPGNQPQHF	TGTGCCAGCAGTGAATACGGGCCAGGCAATCAGCCCCAGCATTTT	NA	many	TRBJ1-5	TRBV6-1	15
CASSPYHDSDERLFF	TGTGCCAGCAGCCCCTATCACGACAGCGATGAAAGGCTGTTTTTT	NA	NA	TRBJ1-4	TRBV7-2	15
CASSLADRGSNQPQHF	TGTGCCAGCAGCTTAGCGGACAGGGGAAGCAATCAGCCCCAGCATTTT	TRBD1	NA	TRBJ1-5	TRBV7-9	16
CSVEDLRGGSYEQYF	TGCAGCGTTGAAGATCTCAGGGGTGGTTCCTACGAGCAGTACTTC	NA	many	TRBJ2-7	TRBV29-1	15
CSLATYEQYF	TGCAGCTTAGCGACATACGAGCAGTACTTC	NA	few	TRBJ2-7	TRBV29-1	10
CASSLAGRIVTQYF	TGTGCCAGCAGTTTAGCTGGCCGGATTGTGACCCAGTACTTC	NA	NA	TRBJ2-5	TRBV12-3/TRBV12-4	14
CSARADATNEKLFF	TGCAGTGCTAGGGCAGATGCAACTAATGAAAAACTGTTTTTT	NA	NA	TRBJ1-4	TRBV20-1	14
CASSLAGAAYTEAFF	TGTGCCAGCAGCTTAGCCGGGGCGGCTTACACTGAAGCTTTCTTT	NA	NA	TRBJ1-1	TRBV7-9	15
CASTGGREPYGYTF	TGTGCCAGCACCGGGGGACGGGAACCCTATGGCTACACCTTC	NA	few	TRBJ1-2	TRBV6-6	14
CASSLASGQNSNQPQHF	TGCGCCAGCAGCTTGGCGTCGGGACAGAATAGCAATCAGCCCCAGCATTTT	TRBD1	NA	TRBJ1-5	TRBV5-1	17